One sample yielded the 13 T cell receptor beta chains listed below, sequenced in a study of PD-1 blockade in classical Hodgkin lymphoma. Exposure to brentuximab vedotin varied, and each patient had relapsed following autologous stem cell transplantation. Thawed PBMCs were subjected to magnetic negative selection, which yielded isolated CD8+ T cells. Sequencing used immunoSEQ multiplex PCR; TCRdb keeps in-frame clones, though not all of them. The top ten clones hold 6.7% of a sample with fewer than 30,000 clones, around 90% of them seen once. Source: CD8+ T cells from blood, taken at baseline. These receptors were taken from a human donor with classical Hodgkin lymphoma.

The J gene is TRBJ2-1, the V gene TRBV28, with 7 positions matching TRBD1. The CDR3 extends over 18 amino acids. V trimming: 6 bases; J trimming: 8 bases; junction bases outside the gene matches: 22. CDR1 is MDHEN, CDR2 SYDVKM, per germline. The CDR3 bases are TGTGCCAGCAGCGACCTGACAGGGCTTAGAGGGGTACGACATGAGCAGTTCTTC. Translated: CASSDLTGLRGVRHEQFF. The entire variable domain, with the rest obtained from reference TRBV28 and TRBJ2-1, is as follows: DVKVTQSSRYLVKRTGEKVFLECVQDMDHENMFWYRQDPGLGLRLIYFSYDVKMKEKGDIPEGYSVSREKKERFSLILESASTNQTSMYLCASSDLTGLRGVRHEQFFGPGTRLTVL.

The J gene is TRBJ2-7, the V gene TRBV2; TRBD2 is a possible D gene (6 bases). There are 14 residues in the CDR3. The ends were cut back, 6 bases at V and 5 bases at J, with 17 bases in the middle. The V gene's germline CDR1 is SNHLY and CDR2 FYNNEI. The CDR3: CASSLGGAYDEQYF. The CDR3 nucleotides read TGTGCCAGCAGCCTAGGCGGGGCCTACGACGAGCAGTACTTC.

This rearrangement joins TRBV27 to TRBJ2-1; TRBD1 is a possible D gene (6 bases). The CDR3 is 17 residues long. Germline-derived CDR1 and CDR2 are MNHEY and SMNVEV (reference sequence). Trimming left V 1 base short and J 14 bases short, with 27 bases between. The CDR3 DNA reads TGTGCCAGCAGTTTATTCCGAAACAGGGCAGCTACAATGAGCGAGTTCTTC. Translated: CASSLFRNRAATMSEFF.

CDR3: CAWSVPGSYGYTF. The DNA of the CDR3 is TGTGCCTGGAGTGTACCGGGAAGTTATGGCTACACCTTC. The rearrangement links TRBV30 to TRBJ1-2; no clear D. Looked up from germline, CDR1 is GTSNPN and CDR2 is SVGIG (reference sequence). The CDR3 is 13 residues long. Trimming stripped 0 bases from V and 5 bases from J, with 10 bases between.

This clone came up once. The chain couples TRBV5-6 to TRBJ2-1, with D perhaps matching TRBD1 or TRBD2 (5 bases each). V was clipped by 0 bases and J by 6 bases, with 19 bases between them. The germline CDR1 and CDR2 sequences are SGHDT and YYEEEE. The CDR3 sequence is 17 residues long. Here the CDR3 DNA reads TGTGCCAGCAGCTTGGGGCAGGGACCCCTTGGGTTCAATGAGCAGTTCTTC. The encoded protein is CASSLGQGPLGFNEQFF.

The chain links TRBV7-3 to TRBJ1-1; D not resolved. Germline V gives CDR1 SGHTA, CDR2 FQGTGA. V lost 1 base and J 2 bases, leaving 8 bases between the germline ends. The CDR3 loop spans 14 amino acids. The CDR3 region has the DNA TGTGCCAGCAGCTTAAACAAGGCTAACACTGAAGCTTTCTTT. Translating it yields CASSLNKANTEAFF.

The chain has TRBV11-2 and TRBJ2-7, with D unresolved. The V end was cut by 5 bases, the J end by 3 bases, with 11 bases between. The CDR3 sequence is 13 residues long. Per the germline V gene, CDR1 is SGHAT and CDR2 is FQNNGV. The chain's CDR3 is CASSPRDGYEQYF. The CDR3 region has the DNA TGTGCCAGCAGCCCCCGAGACGGCTACGAGCAGTACTTC.

The chain carries TRBV27 and TRBJ1-2; D remains ambiguous. The CDR3 is 13 amino acids. The ends were cut back, 5 bases at V and 6 bases at J, with 13 bases in the middle. Per the germline V gene, CDR1 is MNHEY and CDR2 is SMNVEV (reference sequence). This chain's CDR3 is CASSPVGPHGYTF. The CDR3 bases are TGTGCCAGCAGTCCCGTTGGTCCTCATGGCTACACCTTC.

This clone was found once. V is TRBV4-1 and J is TRBJ2-5; the D gene is possibly TRBD2 (6 bases). Germline V CDR1 and CDR2: MGHRA, YSYEKL. The CDR3 is 15 residues long. Trimming shortened V by 0 bases and J by 5 bases, and 13 bases separated the two germline ends. The CDR3 coding sequence is TGCGCCAGCAGCCAAGATTGGGGGAGGTCGGAGACCCAGTACTTC. Its protein is CASSQDWGRSETQYF.

V and J are TRBV28 and TRBJ1-2; 8 bases map to TRBD1. Germline V gives CDR1 MDHEN, CDR2 SYDVKM. The CDR3 contains 17 residues. J gave up 4 bases and V 6 bases, and 16 bases lay outside the gene matches. CDR3 coding DNA: TGTGCCAGCAGAAAAGAGGGACAGGTCAGAGAAGCCTATGGCTACACCTTC. Translation: CASRKEGQVREAYGYTF.

The chain has TRBV27 and TRBJ2-6; 8 bases are a match to TRBD2. From germline, CDR1 is MNHEY and CDR2 SMNVEV (reference sequence). Trimming took 1 base from V and 4 from J; bases not matched to a gene: 6. This CDR3 comprises 17 residues. The DNA of the CDR3 is TGTGCCAGCAGTTTATGGTCGGGGGGGCGAGGGGCCAACGTCCTGACTTTC. Its protein product is CASSLWSGGRGANVLTF. Supplemented by reference TRBV27 and TRBJ2-6, the full variable domain reads EAQVTQNPRYLITVTGKKLTVTCSQNMNHEYMSWYRQDPGLGLRQIYYSMNVEVTDKGDVPEGYKVSRKEKRNFPLILESPSPNQTSLYFCASSLWSGGRGANVLTFGAGSRLTVL.

The rearrangement uses TRBV7-9 and TRBJ2-1; D is uncertain. The CDR3 runs 14 residues. Between the trimmed V and J ends, which lost 4 bases and 5 bases, there was a span of 12 bases. Germline V gene sequence: CDR1 SEHNR, CDR2 FQNEAQ (reference sequence). The CDR3 region is CASSSSRVDNEQFF. The CDR3 nucleotides read TGTGCCAGCAGCTCCTCAAGGGTAGACAATGAGCAGTTCTTC.

The chain employs TRBV11-2 and TRBJ2-5; D might be TRBD2 (5 bases). Trimming left V 5 bases short and J 5 bases short, with 12 bases between. Per germline, CDR1 SGHAT and CDR2 FQNNGV. The CDR3 is 13 residues long. CDR3 in DNA: TGTGCCAGCAGCACCTCTAGCATGGAGACCCAGTACTTC. It is translated as CASSTSSMETQYF. The complete variable domain, with remaining parts taken from reference TRBV11-2 and TRBJ2-5, reads EAGVAQSPRYKIIEKRQSVAFWCNPISGHATLYWYQQILGQGPKLLIQFQNNGVVDDSQLPKDRFSAERLKGVDSTLKIQPAKLEDSAVYLCASSTSSMETQYFGPGTRLLVL.